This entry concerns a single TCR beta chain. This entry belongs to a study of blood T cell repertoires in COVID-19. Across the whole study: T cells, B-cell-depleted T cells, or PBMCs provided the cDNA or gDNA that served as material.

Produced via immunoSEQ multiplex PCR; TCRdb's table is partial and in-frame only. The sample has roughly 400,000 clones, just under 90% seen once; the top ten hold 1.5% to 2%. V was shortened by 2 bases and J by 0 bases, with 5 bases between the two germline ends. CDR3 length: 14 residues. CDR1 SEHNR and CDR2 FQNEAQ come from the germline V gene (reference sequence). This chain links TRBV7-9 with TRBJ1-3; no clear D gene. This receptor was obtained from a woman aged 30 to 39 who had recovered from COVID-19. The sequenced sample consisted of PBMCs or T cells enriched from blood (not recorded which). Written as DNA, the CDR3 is TGTGCCAGCAGCTTATTCAGCTCTGGAAACACCATATATTTT. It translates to CASSLFSSGNTIYF.